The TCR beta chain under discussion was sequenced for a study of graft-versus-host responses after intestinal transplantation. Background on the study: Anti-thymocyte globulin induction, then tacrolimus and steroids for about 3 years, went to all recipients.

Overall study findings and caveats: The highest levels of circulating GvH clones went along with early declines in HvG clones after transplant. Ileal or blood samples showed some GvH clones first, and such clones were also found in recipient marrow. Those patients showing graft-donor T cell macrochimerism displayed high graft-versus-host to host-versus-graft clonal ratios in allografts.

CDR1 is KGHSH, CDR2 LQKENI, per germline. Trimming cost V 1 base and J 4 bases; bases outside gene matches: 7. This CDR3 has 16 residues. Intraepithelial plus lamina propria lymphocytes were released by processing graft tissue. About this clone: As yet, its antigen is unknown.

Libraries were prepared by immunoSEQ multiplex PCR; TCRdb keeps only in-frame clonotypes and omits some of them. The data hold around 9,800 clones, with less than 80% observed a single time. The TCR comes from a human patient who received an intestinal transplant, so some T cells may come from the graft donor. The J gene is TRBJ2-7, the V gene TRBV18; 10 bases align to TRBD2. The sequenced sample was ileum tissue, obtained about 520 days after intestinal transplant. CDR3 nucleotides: TGTGCCAGCTCACCACAGCTAGCGGGAGATCAGTACGAGCAGTACTTC. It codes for CASSPQLAGDQYEQYF.